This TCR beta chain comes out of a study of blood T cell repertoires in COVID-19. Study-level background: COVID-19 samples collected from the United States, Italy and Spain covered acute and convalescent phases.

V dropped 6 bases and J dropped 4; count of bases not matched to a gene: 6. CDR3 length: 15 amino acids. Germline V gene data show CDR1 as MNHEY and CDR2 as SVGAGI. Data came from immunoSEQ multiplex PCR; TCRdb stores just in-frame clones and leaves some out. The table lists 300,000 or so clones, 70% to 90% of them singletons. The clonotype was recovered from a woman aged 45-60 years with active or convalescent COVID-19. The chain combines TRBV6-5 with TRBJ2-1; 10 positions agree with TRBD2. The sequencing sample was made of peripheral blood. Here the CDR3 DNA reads TGTGCCAGCAGCCTCACTAGCGGGGTTTACAATGAGCAGTTCTTC. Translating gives CASSLTSGVYNEQFF.